The rows below give T cell receptor beta chains drawn from one sample of a study of shared clonotypes between healthy human individuals. Sequencing was performed with immunoSEQ multiplex PCR; in TCRdb, only in-frame clones are kept and a portion is missing. The sample has roughly 2,000,000 clones; about 93% are singletons. Material: naive CD8+ T cells from PBMCs. The receptors originated from a man aged 18 to 30 in good health. Some clones in this sample may be carry-over from other donors' samples. The CDR3 runs from the conserved cysteine through the conserved F or W. The D gene is left open where the match is weak. Size values are once, few and many counts, or a class for expanded clones, and some rows have none.

V gene	D gene	clone size	J gene	CDR3 DNA	CDR3 protein
TRBV6-1	NA	NA	TRBJ2-7	TGTGCCAGCAGCATGGTACGGAGCTCCTACGAGCAGTACTTC	CASSMVRSSYEQYF
TRBV18	NA	NA	TRBJ2-7	TGTGCCAGCTCACCACGGGACCAAACCTACGAGCAGTACTTC	CASSPRDQTYEQYF
TRBV7-9	NA	NA	TRBJ2-1	TGTGCCAGCAGCTCCCTCGGCGCGGCCCCCTACAATGAGCAGTTCTTC	CASSSLGAAPYNEQFF
TRBV7-3	NA	few	TRBJ1-3	TGTGCCAGCAGCGCGACAGGATCTGGAAACACCATATATTTT	CASSATGSGNTIYF
TRBV4-3	TRBD1	NA	TRBJ1-2	TGCGCCAGCAGCCTCAACCGAGGGGGCGGTTATGGCTACACCTTC	CASSLNRGGGYGYTF
TRBV6-1	NA	NA	TRBJ1-4	TGTGCCAGCAGTGAACTTCCAGGGTCTGCGGCCAGGCTGTTTTTT	CASSELPGSAARLFF
TRBV5-1	NA	NA	TRBJ2-1	TGCGCCAGCAGCTCGTCTAGATTCGCCTACAATGAGCAGTTCTTC	CASSSSRFAYNEQFF
TRBV9	NA	NA	TRBJ2-3	TGTGCCAGCAGCGCCCCCCGAGCAGATACGCAGTATTTT	CASSAPRADTQYF
TRBV27	NA	NA	TRBJ1-5	TGTGCCAGCAGTTTAACGGGGTTGGGCAATCAGCCCCAGCATTTT	CASSLTGLGNQPQHF
TRBV11-2	TRBD1	NA	TRBJ2-7	TGTGCCAGCAGCTTAGGTTCCAGGGGGCCCTACGAGCAGTACTTC	CASSLGSRGPYEQYF
TRBV6-5	TRBD2	NA	TRBJ2-5	TGTGCCAGCAGTTACGGCGGGGGTTCGGAGACCCAGTACTTC	CASSYGGGSETQYF
TRBV5-4	NA	NA	TRBJ2-3	TGTGCCAGCGTAGAGCGTGGGCGAAGCACAGATACGCAGTATTTT	CASVERGRSTDTQYF
TRBV28	NA	NA	TRBJ2-5	TGTGCCAGCACAACCCCATCGGAAGCGCCAGCAAGGGAGACCCAGTACTTC	CASTTPSEAPARETQYF
TRBV4-3	NA	NA	TRBJ2-7	TGCGCCAGCAGCCAAGATCTAGCCGGCGAGCAGTACTTC	CASSQDLAGEQYF
TRBV27	NA	NA	TRBJ1-1	TGTGCCAGCAGTCTAACCGAGACAGGAAACACTGAAGCTTTCTTT	CASSLTETGNTEAFF
TRBV28	TRBD1	few	TRBJ1-2	TGTGCCAGCAGCCGAGATACGGGACAGAACTACACCTTC	CASSRDTGQNYTF
TRBV9	NA	NA	TRBJ1-1	TGTGCCAGCAGCGTCCTCATGGCAGGGTACACTGAAGCTTTCTTT	CASSVLMAGYTEAFF
TRBV7-2	TRBD2	NA	TRBJ2-5	TGTGCCAGCACCTTCTTAGCGGGAGTTGAGACCCAGTACTTC	CASTFLAGVETQYF
TRBV7-8	NA	NA	TRBJ2-7	TGTGCCAGCAGCATAATTTTCACGTACGAGCAGTACTTC	CASSIIFTYEQYF
TRBV5-1	NA	NA	TRBJ2-7	TGCGCCAGCAGCTTGGATACAACAATCTCCTACGAGCAGTACTTC	CASSLDTTISYEQYF